This TCR beta chain was documented in a study of T cells in Graves' hyperthyroidism and ophthalmopathy. About the research overall: It was at initial diagnosis, before any treatment, that peripheral blood was collected.

The CDR3 runs 14 residues. CDR1 and CDR2 from the germline V gene are MDHEN and SYDVKM. Trimming removed 3 bases from V and 3 bases from J, with 12 bases in between. There are many counts of this clonotype. Its antigen remains unidentified. Diagnosis relied on clinical symptoms, serum thyroxine and TRAb, thyroid ultrasound and orbital computed tomography. Researchers amplified the TCR beta CDR3 regions from RNA transcripts. The TCR CDR3 was amplified in a first-round RT-PCR using the HTBI primer set. From the multiplex PCR reads, TCRdb called clonotypes with MiXCR, one entry per CDR3 protein. The sample shows 250,000 to 350,000 distinct CDR3 sequences, over 15% of them seen only once. Whole-study results and caveats: Most clonotypes expanded in the thyroid (above 0.001) were also present in blood. A median about 6.5 months before onset, the model predicted ophthalmopathy.

The chain is built from TRBV28 and TRBJ2-7; TRBD1 is a possible D gene (6 bases). The material sequenced was blood. The origin of this receptor is a woman in her fifties or sixties with Graves' ophthalmopathy. Written as DNA, the CDR3 is TGTGCCAGCAGTTTTTGGGACACTTACTACGAGCAGTACTTC. Its translation is CASSFWDTYYEQYF.